This entry lists 23 T cell receptor beta chains sequenced from one sample in a study of T cell repertoires in cytomegalovirus infection. TCRdb re-called the reads with MiXCR, one entry per CDR3 protein. The repertoire holds about 490,000 distinct CDR3 sequences, with around 10% as singletons. Specimen: PBMCs. The receptors were sampled from a human donor in good health (CMV status not recorded). Some clones in this sample may be carry-over from other donors' samples.

This clonotype came up many times. This chain uses TRBV7-9 with TRBJ2-1, with 13 bases fitting TRBD2. Per the germline V gene, CDR1 is SEHNR and CDR2 is FQNEAQ (reference sequence). The CDR3 covers 17 residues. Unmatched junction bases numbered 4, after V lost 5 bases and J lost 0 bases. The CDR3 protein is CASSITSGRASYNEQFF. CDR3 nucleotides: TGTGCCAGCAGCATAACTAGCGGGAGGGCCTCCTACAATGAGCAGTTCTTC.

The chain combines TRBV15 with TRBJ1-3; D not certain. The CDR3 totals 15 residues. Germline CDR1 and CDR2: LNHNV and YYDKDF (reference sequence). V was pared by 0 bases and J by 11 bases, with 17 bases between. CDR3 protein: CATSRDQQSQSSIYF. The CDR3 nucleotides read TGTGCCACCAGCAGAGATCAACAGTCTCAAAGCTCCATATATTTT.

Many counts were recorded for this clonotype. The V and J genes are TRBV20-1 and TRBJ2-3; 7 positions agree with TRBD2. V trimming: 6 bases; J trimming: 4 bases; junction bases outside the gene matches: 10. The CDR3 covers 14 residues. The germline V gene has CDR1 DFQATT and CDR2 SNEGSKA (reference sequence). The DNA of the CDR3 is TGCAGTGCCACCCTGGCGGGAGCGTCAGATACGCAGTATTTT. The encoded protein is CSATLAGASDTQYF.

A remark on this clonotype: This may stem from a read error, because a much larger clone lies one nucleotide away. The genes are TRBV4-2 and TRBJ1-4; D is perhaps TRBD1 (6 bases). From germline, CDR1 is LGHNA and CDR2 YNFKEQ. CDR3 size: 14 residues. DNA of the CDR3: TGTGCCAGCAGCCGAGACAGGACGGATGAAAAACTGCTTTTT. This encodes CASSRDRTDEKLLF.

This clonotype showed up many times. The chain couples TRBV7-8 to TRBJ1-2; D is uncertain. V was cut by 0 bases and J by 3 bases, with 5 bases left in between. The CDR3 consists of 13 residues. CDR1 is SGHVS and CDR2 is FQNEAQ in the germline V gene. CDR3 loop: CASSLAPYYGYTF. In DNA form, the CDR3 reads TGTGCCAGCAGCTTAGCACCCTACTATGGCTACACCTTC.

This clonotype was counted only a few times. V gene TRBV27 combines with J gene TRBJ1-1; unclear D gene. The ends were cut back, 10 bases at V and 0 bases at J, with 21 bases in the middle. The CDR3 extends over 16 amino acids. From germline, CDR1 is MNHEY and CDR2 SMNVEV (reference sequence). The CDR3 region is CATSLSALRMNTEAFF. CDR3 DNA sequence: TGTGCCACGTCACTTTCGGCGCTTCGAATGAACACTGAAGCTTTCTTT.

This chain uses TRBV20-1 with TRBJ2-2; weak D call: TRBD1 (5 bases). The CDR3 is made up of 13 amino acids. Looked up from germline, CDR1 is DFQATT and CDR2 is SNEGSKA (reference sequence). V was shortened by 6 bases and J by 1 base, with 9 bases between the two germline ends. DNA of the CDR3: TGCAGTGCGTCTAGGGGGAACACCGGGGAGCTGTTTTTT. This codes for CSASRGNTGELFF.

This clonotype came up a few times. This chain joins TRBV6-1 and TRBJ1-5; D remains unclear. This CDR3 comprises 15 residues. CDR1 MNHNS and CDR2 SASEGT come from the germline V gene. Trimming pared 1 base from V and 3 bases from J, leaving 10 bases between. The DNA of the CDR3 is TGTGCCAGCAGTGAAGGGGCGGTAAACAATCAGCCCCAGCATTTT. It translates to CASSEGAVNNQPQHF.

This clonotype was picked up a small number of times. This sequence joins TRBV12-3 or TRBV12-4 and TRBJ1-1; D unclear. V was shortened by 7 bases and J by 0 bases, with 15 bases between the two germline ends. The CDR3 length is 15 residues. The chain's CDR3 is CASTHNPYLNTEAFF. The CDR3 nucleotides are TGTGCCAGCACCCATAACCCCTATCTGAACACTGAAGCTTTCTTT.

CDR3 sequence (DNA): TGCAGTGCTAGAGATTGGCAGGGATACGAGCAGTACTTC. Its translation is CSARDWQGYEQYF. The chain recombines TRBV20-1 with TRBJ2-7, with D perhaps TRBD1 (5 bases). Per the germline V gene, CDR1 is DFQATT and CDR2 is SNEGSKA (reference sequence). The CDR3 loop spans 13 amino acids. V gave up 0 bases and J gave up 4 bases, with 10 bases separating them.

This clonotype was observed at least ten times. The chain uses TRBV6-5 and TRBJ2-7; D ambiguous. There are 15 residues in the CDR3. V gave up 0 bases and J gave up 4 bases, with 13 bases separating them. CDR1 and CDR2 (germline): MNHEY, SVGAGI. The CDR3 loop reads CASSYSRQRKYEQYF. The CDR3 region has the DNA TGTGCCAGCAGTTACTCGCGGCAACGAAAGTACGAGCAGTACTTC.

This clonotype was picked up many times. Here the CDR3 reads CASSSLRGEKNEQYF. CDR3 sequence (DNA): TGTGCCAGCAGTTCGCTGAGGGGGGAGAAAAACGAGCAGTACTTC. This sequence joins TRBV28 and TRBJ2-7; D tentatively reads TRBD1 or TRBD2 (6 bases each). The CDR3 is made up of 15 amino acids. Germline CDR1 and CDR2: MDHEN and SYDVKM. Trimming pared 4 bases from V and 5 bases from J, leaving 18 bases between.

Ten or more counts support this clonotype. The V and J genes are TRBV14 and TRBJ2-1, with 7 bases matching TRBD1. With V trimmed by 5 bases and J by 3 bases, 4 bases remained unmatched. CDR3 length: 14 residues. Germline V gene data show CDR1 as SGHDN and CDR2 as FVKESK. The CDR3 protein is CASSTGTDYNEQFF. DNA of the CDR3: TGTGCCAGCAGCACGGGGACAGACTACAATGAGCAGTTCTTC.

This clonotype was observed a handful of times. The chain recombines TRBV5-6 with TRBJ1-1, with D tentatively TRBD1 (6 bases). Germline values: CDR1 SGHDT, CDR2 YYEEEE. This CDR3 spans 17 amino acids. Trimming took 2 bases from V and 0 from J, leaving 17 bases between them. The CDR3 nucleotides read TGTGCCAGCAGCTTCGGGAGGGGGGCTCCAATGAACACTGAAGCTTTCTTT. It translates to CASSFGRGAPMNTEAFF.

There are many counts of this clonotype. The chain carries TRBV27 and TRBJ2-3; 7 nucleotides align to TRBD2. This CDR3 region has 14 residues. CDR1 MNHEY and CDR2 SMNVEV come from the germline V gene (reference sequence). J lost 0 bases, V lost 4 bases, and 1 base had no gene match. The CDR3 DNA sequence: TGTGCCAGCAGTTCACTAGCGAGCACAGATACGCAGTATTTT. It codes for CASSSLASTDTQYF.

In this sample, this clonotype turned up many times. J is TRBJ2-1 and V is TRBV5-1; D possibly uses TRBD1 or TRBD2 (5 bases each). Trimming took off 3 bases at V and 7 bases at J, with 20 bases between the two ends. Germline V gives CDR1 SGHRS, CDR2 YFSETQ. The CDR3 length is 16 residues. In DNA, the CDR3 is TGCGCCAGCAGCTGGCCACCGGGACGGAGAGGGAATGAGCAGTTCTTC. This translates into CASSWPPGRRGNEQFF.

At least ten counts were recorded for this clonotype. The chain has TRBV7-3 and TRBJ2-5, with TRBD2 as a possible D gene (6 bases). Germline assignment: CDR1 SGHTA and CDR2 FQGTGA. The CDR3 spans 14 residues. Trimming stripped 5 bases from V and 4 bases from J, with 14 bases between. The CDR3 region is CASSPSGTLETQYF. The CDR3 DNA reads TGTGCCAGCAGCCCTTCCGGGACTCTAGAGACCCAGTACTTC.

This clonotype has more than one count but fewer than ten. This rearrangement joins TRBV24-1 to TRBJ2-1; 8 bases fit TRBD2. The CDR3 is 14 amino acids. The germline gives CDR1 KGHDR, CDR2 SFDVKD. V lost 1 base to trimming and J lost 7 bases; unmatched junction nucleotides: 2. The CDR3 DNA reads TGTGCCACCAGTGATTTACGGGGGGGGAATGAGCAGTTCTTC. This encodes CATSDLRGGNEQFF.

Points on this clonotype: A clone one base away is much larger, so this may be a read error. This CDR3 fails to terminate in the conserved phenylalanine or tryptophan, so it likely reflects a read error. The chain uses TRBV24-1 and TRBJ1-1; D not certain. This CDR3 is 17 amino acids long. Trimming took off 1 base at V and 4 bases at J, with 18 bases between the two ends. Germline loops: CDR1 KGHDR, CDR2 SFDVKD. This CDR3 is CATSDFQDVGMGTEAFS. The CDR3 coding sequence is TGTGCCACCAGTGATTTCCAGGATGTTGGGATGGGCACTGAAGCTTTCTCT.

Concerning this clonotype: A much larger clone differs by one base, so this may be a read error. The chain joins TRBV24-1 to TRBJ2-5, with D maybe TRBD1 (6 bases). The CDR3 runs to 16 residues. Germline values: CDR1 KGHDR, CDR2 SFDVKD. V lost 2 bases to trimming and J lost 3 bases, with 15 bases between them. The CDR3 nucleotides are TGTGCCACCAGTGATTCACCCAGGGGCGGTGAAGAGACCCAGTACTTC. Its translation: CATSDSPRGGEETQYF.

This clonotype was seen ten or more times. The gene calls are TRBV18 and TRBJ2-2, with D perhaps matching TRBD1 (6 bases). This CDR3 contains 15 residues. V was pared by 7 bases and J by 1 base, with 13 bases between. Germline V CDR1 and CDR2: KGHSH, LQKENI. CDR3 residues: CASFTDSGNTGELFF. The CDR3 DNA is TGTGCCAGCTTCACGGACAGTGGGAACACCGGGGAGCTGTTTTTT.

Note on this clonotype: A read error may explain this, as a much larger clone is one base away. This rearrangement joins TRBV20-1 to TRBJ1-5, with 7 bases that match TRBD1. Per the germline V gene, CDR1 is DFQATT and CDR2 is SNEGSKA (reference sequence). The CDR3 sequence is 16 residues long. Here the CDR3 DNA reads TGCAGTGCTAGAGATGGGGCAGGGGGAGGCAATCGGCCCCAGCATTTT. This translates into CSARDGAGGGNRPQHF.

This clonotype has a count of ten or more. The chain employs TRBV7-3 and TRBJ1-1, with D possibly matching TRBD1 (5 bases). In germline, CDR1 is SGHTA, CDR2 FQGTGA. The CDR3 extends over 19 amino acids. V was clipped by 5 bases and J by 1 base, with 26 bases between them. The CDR3 sequence is CASSPHRPGSNNANTEAFF. The CDR3 DNA is TGTGCCAGCAGCCCCCACCGTCCAGGGAGTAATAACGCGAACACTGAAGCTTTCTTT.